This passage covers 2 T cell receptor beta chains from one sample sequenced in a study of blood T cell repertoires in COVID-19. Only in-frame clones appear in the TCRdb table, and some are missing; sequencing was by immunoSEQ multiplex PCR. The table lists under 35,000 clones, about 80% of them singletons. Source material: peripheral blood. Every receptor here comes from a man aged 80 or over with acute or convalescent COVID-19.

The rearrangement uses TRBV19 and TRBJ1-5; 10 nucleotides line up with TRBD1. The CDR3 is 14 amino acids. Germline CDR1 is LNHDA and CDR2 is SQIVND (reference sequence). Unmatched junction bases numbered 4, after V lost 5 bases and J lost 6 bases. As DNA, the CDR3 is TGTGCCAGTAGTGCGGGACAGGGGCTTCAGCCCCAGCATTTT. It encodes CASSAGQGLQPQHF.

The genes are TRBV9 and TRBJ2-5; D is possibly TRBD2 (5 bases). Germline lookup yields CDR1 SGDLS and CDR2 YYNGEE. V was trimmed by 4 bases and J by 5 bases, leaving 21 bases between them. This CDR3 contains 16 residues. As DNA, the CDR3 is TGTGCCAGCAGCCAACACCTCGCGAGGGTTGGGGAGACCCAGTACTTC. Translation gives CASSQHLARVGETQYF. The variable domain in full, completed from reference TRBV9 and TRBJ2-5, reads DSGVTQTPKHLITATGQRVTLRCSPRSGDLSVYWYQQSLDQGLQFLIQYYNGEERAKGNILERFSAQQFPDLHSELNLSSLELGDSALYFCASSQHLARVGETQYFGPGTRLLVL.